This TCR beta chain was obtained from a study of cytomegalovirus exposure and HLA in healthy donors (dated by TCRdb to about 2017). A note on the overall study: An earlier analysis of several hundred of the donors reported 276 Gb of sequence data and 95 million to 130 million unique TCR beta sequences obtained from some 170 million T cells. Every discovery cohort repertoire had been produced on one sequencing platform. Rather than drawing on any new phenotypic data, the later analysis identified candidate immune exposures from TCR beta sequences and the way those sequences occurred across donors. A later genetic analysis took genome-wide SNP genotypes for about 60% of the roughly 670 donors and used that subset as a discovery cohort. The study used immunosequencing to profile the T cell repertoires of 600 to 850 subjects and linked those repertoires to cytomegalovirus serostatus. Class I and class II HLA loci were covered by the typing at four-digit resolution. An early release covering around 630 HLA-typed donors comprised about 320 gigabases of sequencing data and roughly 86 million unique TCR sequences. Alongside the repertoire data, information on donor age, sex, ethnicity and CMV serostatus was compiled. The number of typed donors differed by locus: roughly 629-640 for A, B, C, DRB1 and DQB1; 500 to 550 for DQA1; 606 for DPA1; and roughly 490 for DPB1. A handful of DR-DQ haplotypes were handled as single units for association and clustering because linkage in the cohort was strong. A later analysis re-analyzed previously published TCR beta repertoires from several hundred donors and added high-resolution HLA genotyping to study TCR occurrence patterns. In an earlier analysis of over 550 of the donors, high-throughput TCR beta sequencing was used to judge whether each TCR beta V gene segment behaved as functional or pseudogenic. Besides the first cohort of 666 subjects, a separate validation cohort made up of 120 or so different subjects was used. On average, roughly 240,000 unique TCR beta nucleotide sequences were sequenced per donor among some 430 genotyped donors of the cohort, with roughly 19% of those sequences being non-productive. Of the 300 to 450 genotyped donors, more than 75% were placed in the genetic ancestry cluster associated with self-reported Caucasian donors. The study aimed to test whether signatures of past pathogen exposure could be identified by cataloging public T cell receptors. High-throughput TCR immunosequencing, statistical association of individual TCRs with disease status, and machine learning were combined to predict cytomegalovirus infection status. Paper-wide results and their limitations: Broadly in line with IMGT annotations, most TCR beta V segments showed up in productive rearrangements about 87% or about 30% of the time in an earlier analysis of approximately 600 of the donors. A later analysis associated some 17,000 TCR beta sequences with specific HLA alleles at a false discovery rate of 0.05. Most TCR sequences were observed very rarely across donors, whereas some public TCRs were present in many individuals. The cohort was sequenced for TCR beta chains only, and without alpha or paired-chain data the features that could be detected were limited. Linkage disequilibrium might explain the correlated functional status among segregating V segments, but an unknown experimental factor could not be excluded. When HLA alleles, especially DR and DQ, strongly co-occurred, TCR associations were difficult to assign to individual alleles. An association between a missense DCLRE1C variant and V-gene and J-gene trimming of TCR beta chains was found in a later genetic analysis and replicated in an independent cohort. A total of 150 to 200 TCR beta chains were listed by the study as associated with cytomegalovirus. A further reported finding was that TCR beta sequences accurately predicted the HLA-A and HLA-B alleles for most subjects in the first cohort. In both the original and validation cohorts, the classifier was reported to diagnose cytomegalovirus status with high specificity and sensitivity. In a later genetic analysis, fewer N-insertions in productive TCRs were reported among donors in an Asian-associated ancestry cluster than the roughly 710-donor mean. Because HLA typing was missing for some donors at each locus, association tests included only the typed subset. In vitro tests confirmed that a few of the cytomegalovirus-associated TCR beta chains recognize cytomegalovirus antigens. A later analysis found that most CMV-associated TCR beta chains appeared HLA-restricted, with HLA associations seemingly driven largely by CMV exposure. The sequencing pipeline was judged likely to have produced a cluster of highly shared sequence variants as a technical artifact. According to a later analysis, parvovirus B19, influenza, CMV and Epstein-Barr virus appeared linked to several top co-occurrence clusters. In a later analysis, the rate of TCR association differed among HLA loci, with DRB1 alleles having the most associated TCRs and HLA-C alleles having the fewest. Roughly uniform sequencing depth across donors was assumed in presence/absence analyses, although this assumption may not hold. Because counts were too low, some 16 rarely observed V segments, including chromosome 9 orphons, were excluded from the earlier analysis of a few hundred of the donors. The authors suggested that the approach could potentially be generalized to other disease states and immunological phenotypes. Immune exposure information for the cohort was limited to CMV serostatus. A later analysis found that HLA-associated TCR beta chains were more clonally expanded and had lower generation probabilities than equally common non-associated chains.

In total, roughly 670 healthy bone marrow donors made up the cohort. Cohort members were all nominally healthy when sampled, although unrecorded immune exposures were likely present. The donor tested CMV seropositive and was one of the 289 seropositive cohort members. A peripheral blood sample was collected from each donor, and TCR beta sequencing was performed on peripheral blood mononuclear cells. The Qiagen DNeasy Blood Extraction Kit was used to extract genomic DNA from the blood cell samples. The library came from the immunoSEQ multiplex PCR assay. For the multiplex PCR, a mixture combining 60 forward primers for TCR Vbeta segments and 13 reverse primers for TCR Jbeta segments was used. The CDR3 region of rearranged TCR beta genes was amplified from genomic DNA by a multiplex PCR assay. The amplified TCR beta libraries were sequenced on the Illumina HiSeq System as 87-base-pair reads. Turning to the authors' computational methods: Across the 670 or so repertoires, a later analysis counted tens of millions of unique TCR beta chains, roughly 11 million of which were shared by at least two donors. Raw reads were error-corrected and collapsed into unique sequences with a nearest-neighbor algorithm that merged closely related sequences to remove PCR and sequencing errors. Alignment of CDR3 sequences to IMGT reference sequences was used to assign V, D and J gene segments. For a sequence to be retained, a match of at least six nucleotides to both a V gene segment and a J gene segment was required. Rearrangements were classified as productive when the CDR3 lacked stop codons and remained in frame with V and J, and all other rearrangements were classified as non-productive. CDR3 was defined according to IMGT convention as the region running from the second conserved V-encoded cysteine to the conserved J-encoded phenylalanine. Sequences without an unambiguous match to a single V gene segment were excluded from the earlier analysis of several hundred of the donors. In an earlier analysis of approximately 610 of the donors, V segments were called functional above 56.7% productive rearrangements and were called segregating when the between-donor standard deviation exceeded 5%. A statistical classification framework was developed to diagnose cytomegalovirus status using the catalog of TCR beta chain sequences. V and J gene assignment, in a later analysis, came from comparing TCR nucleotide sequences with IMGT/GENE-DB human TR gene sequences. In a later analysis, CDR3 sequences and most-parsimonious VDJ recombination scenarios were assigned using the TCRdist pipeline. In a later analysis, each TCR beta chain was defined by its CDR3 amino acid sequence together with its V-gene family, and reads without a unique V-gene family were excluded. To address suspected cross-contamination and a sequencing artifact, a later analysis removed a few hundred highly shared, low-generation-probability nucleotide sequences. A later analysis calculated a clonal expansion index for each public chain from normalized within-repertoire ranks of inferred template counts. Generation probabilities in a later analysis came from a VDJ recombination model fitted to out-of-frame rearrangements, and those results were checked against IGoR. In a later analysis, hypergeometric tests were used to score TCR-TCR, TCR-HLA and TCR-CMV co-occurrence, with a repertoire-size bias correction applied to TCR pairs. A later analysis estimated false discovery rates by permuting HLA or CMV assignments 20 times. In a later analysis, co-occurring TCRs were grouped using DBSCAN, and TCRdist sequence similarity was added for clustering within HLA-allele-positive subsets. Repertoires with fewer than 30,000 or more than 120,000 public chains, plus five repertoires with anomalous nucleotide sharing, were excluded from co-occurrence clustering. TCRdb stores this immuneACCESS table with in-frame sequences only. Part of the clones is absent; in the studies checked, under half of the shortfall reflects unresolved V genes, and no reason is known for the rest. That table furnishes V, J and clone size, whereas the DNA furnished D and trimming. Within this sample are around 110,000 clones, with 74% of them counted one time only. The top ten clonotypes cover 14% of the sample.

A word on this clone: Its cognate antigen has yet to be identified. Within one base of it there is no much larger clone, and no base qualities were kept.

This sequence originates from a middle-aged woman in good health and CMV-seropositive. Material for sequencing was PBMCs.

In nucleotide form, the sequence is TGTGCCAGCAGTTTATGGGACAGGGGGGGCAATCAGCCCCAGCATTTT. Protein translation: CASSLWDRGGNQPQHF. The sequence links TRBV28 to TRBJ1-5; 10 middle bases align to TRBD1. CDR1 and CDR2, per the germline V gene, are MDHEN and SYDVKM. The CDR3 runs 16 amino acids, cysteine and phenylalanine included. CDR3 DNA is the only sequence kept; it has 48 bases, read in frame from the first base. Trimming leaves V shorter by 0 bases and J shorter by 2 bases, with the junction holding 1 base beyond the gene matches.